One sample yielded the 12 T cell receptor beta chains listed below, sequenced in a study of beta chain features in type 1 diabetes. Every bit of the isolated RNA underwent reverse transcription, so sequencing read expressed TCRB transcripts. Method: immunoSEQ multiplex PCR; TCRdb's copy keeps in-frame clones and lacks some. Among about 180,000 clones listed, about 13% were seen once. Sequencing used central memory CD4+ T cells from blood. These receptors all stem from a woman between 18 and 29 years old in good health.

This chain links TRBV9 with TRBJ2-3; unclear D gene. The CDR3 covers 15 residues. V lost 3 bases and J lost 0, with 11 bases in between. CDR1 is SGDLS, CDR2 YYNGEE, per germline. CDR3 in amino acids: CASSAFGLSTDTQYF. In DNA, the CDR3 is TGTGCCAGCAGCGCGTTCGGTCTGAGCACAGATACGCAGTATTTT.

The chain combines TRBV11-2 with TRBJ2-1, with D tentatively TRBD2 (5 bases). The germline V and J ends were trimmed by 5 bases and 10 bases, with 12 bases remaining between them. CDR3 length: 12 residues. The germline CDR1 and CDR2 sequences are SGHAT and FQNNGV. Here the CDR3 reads CASSEDRGEQFF. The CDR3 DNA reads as TGTGCCAGCAGCGAGGATCGAGGGGAGCAGTTCTTC. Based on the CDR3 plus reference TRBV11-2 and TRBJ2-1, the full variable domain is EAGVAQSPRYKIIEKRQSVAFWCNPISGHATLYWYQQILGQGPKLLIQFQNNGVVDDSQLPKDRFSAERLKGVDSTLKIQPAKLEDSAVYLCASSEDRGEQFFGPGTRLTVL.

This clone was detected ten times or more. This CDR3 is CASTLQAGGAYGYTF. DNA of the CDR3: TGTGCCAGTACCCTCCAAGCGGGTGGCGCCTATGGCTACACCTTC. The chain is built from TRBV19 and TRBJ1-2; D is unresolved. Trimming stripped 7 bases from V and 4 bases from J, with 19 bases between. The CDR3 consists of 15 residues. Germline lookup yields CDR1 LNHDA and CDR2 SQIVND (reference sequence).

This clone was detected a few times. CDR3 amino acids: CASSMDEGPNIQYF. The CDR3 nucleotides are TGTGCCAGCAGCATGGACGAGGGTCCGAACATTCAGTACTTC. This chain links TRBV2 with TRBJ2-4, with D tentatively TRBD2 (5 bases). V gave up 6 bases and J gave up 7 bases, with 16 bases separating them. CDR3 size: 14 residues. Germline V gene sequence: CDR1 SNHLY, CDR2 FYNNEI.

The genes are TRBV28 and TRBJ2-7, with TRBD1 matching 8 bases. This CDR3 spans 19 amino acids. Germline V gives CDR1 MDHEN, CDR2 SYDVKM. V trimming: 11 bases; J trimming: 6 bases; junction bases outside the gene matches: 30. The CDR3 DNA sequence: TGTGCCTCCGTAAGGGGGAGGACAGGGTTACCAGGACGGCTACTCGAGCAGTACTTC. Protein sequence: CASVRGRTGLPGRLLEQYF.

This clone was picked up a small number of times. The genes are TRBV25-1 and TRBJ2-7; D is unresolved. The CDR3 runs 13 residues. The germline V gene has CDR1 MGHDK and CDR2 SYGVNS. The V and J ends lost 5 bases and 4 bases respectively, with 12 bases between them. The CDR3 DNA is TGTGCCAGCAGTTATTCCAGCGCTTACGAGCAGTACTTC. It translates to CASSYSSAYEQYF.

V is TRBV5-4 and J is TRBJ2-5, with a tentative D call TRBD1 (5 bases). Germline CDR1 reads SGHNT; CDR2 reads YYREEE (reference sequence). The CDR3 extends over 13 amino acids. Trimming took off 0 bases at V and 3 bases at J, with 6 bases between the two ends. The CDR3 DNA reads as TGTGCCAGCAGCTTGGACAGGAAAGAGACCCAGTACTTC. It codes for CASSLDRKETQYF.

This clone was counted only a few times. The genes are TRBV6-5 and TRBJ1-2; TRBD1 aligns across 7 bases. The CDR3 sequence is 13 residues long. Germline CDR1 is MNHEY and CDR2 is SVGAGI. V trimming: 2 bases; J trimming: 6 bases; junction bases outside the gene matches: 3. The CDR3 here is CASSYAGGNGYTF. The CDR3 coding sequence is TGTGCCAGCAGTTACGCAGGGGGAAATGGCTACACCTTC.

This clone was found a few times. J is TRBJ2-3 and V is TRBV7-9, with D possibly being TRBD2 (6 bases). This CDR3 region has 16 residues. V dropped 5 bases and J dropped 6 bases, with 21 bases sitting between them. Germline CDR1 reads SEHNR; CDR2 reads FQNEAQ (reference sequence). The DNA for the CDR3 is TGTGCCAGCAGCCGAAACGTGGGGGGACTGGCTGATACGCAGTATTTT. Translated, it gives CASSRNVGGLADTQYF.

In DNA, the CDR3 is TGTGCCAGTACGCCTTACTCCCCGGTGCGGGGGTACAATGAGCAGTTCTTC. This encodes CASTPYSPVRGYNEQFF. The J gene is TRBJ2-1, the V gene TRBV19, with 7 positions matching TRBD2. The CDR3 spans 17 residues. CDR1 LNHDA and CDR2 SQIVND come from the germline V gene (reference sequence). V shed 7 bases and J 4 bases; nucleotides not matched to a gene: 16.

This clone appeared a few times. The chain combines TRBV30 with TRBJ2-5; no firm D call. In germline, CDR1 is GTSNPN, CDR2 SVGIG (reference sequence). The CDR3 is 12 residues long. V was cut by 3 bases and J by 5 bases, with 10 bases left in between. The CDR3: CAWSMSRETQYF. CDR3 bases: TGTGCCTGGAGCATGTCCCGGGAGACCCAGTACTTC.

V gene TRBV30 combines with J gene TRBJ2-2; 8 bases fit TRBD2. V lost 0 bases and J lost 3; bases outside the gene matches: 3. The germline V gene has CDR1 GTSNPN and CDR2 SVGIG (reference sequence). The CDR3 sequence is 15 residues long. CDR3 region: CAWSVTSGYTGELFF. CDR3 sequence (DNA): TGTGCCTGGAGTGTAACTAGCGGATACACCGGGGAGCTGTTTTTT.